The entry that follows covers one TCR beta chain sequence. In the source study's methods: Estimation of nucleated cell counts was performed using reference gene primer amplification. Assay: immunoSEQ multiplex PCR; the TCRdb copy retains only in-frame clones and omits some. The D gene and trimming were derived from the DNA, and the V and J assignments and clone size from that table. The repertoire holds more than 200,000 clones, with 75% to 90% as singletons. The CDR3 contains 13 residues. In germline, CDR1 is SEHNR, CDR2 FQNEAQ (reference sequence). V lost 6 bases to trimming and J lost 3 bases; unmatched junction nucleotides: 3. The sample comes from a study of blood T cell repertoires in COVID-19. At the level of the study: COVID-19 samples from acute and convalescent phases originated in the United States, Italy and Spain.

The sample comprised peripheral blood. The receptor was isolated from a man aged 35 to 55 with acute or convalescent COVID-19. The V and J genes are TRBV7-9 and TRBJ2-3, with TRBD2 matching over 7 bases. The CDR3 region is CASSPSGTDTQYF. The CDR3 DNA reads TGTGCCAGCAGTCCTAGCGGAACAGATACGCAGTATTTT.